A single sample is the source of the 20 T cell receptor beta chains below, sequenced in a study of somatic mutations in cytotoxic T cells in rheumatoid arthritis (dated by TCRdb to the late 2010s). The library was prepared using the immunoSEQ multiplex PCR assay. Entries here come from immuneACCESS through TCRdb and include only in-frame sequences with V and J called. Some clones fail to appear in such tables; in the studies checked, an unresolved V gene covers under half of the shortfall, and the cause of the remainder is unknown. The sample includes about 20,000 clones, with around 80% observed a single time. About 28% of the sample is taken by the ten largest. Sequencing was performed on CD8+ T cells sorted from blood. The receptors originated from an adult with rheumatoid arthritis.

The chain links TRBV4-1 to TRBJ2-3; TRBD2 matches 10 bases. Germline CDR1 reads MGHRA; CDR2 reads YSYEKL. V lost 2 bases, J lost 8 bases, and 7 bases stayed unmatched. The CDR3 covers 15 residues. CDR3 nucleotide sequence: TGCGCCAGCAGCCAACTAGCGGGAGCCCCCATTACGCAGTATTTT. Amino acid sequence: CASSQLAGAPITQYF.

CDR3 loop: CASSFSGRGLNEQFF. For the CDR3, the DNA is TGTGCCAGCAGCTTTAGCGGGAGGGGGTTAAATGAGCAGTTCTTC. The rearrangement uses TRBV5-4 and TRBJ2-1; TRBD2 aligns across 11 bases. The CDR3 extends over 15 amino acids. V was pared by 2 bases and J by 7 bases, with 5 bases of the junction left unmatched. Germline V gives CDR1 SGHNT, CDR2 YYREEE (reference sequence).

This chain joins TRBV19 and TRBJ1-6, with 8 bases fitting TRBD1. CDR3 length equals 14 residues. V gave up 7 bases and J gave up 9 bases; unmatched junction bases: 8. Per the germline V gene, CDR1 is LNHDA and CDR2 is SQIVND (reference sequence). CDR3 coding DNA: TGTGCCAGTAAGGACAGGGTTTTGTCTTCACCCCTCCACTTT. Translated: CASKDRVLSSPLHF.

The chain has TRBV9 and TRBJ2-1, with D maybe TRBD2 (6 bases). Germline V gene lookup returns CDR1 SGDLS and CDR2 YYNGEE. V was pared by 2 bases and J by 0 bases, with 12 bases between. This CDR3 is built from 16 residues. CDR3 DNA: TGTGCCAGCAGCGTTAGCGGAGGGAGCTCCTACAATGAGCAGTTCTTC. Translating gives CASSVSGGSSYNEQFF.

In nucleotides, the CDR3 is TGTGCCAGCATATCGTGTCCATGTTACGAGCAGTACTTC. Protein: CASISCPCYEQYF. The rearrangement uses TRBV28 and TRBJ2-7; no definite D call. V was clipped by 7 bases and J by 4 bases, with 14 bases between them. The CDR3 loop spans 13 amino acids. The germline CDR1 and CDR2 sequences are MDHEN and SYDVKM.

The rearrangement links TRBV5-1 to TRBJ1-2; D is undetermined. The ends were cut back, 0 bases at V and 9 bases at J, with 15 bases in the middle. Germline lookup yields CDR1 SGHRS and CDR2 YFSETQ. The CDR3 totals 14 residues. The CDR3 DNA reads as TGCGCCAGCAGCTTGGCGAACGGCCTCGGTCGCTACACCTTC. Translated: CASSLANGLGRYTF. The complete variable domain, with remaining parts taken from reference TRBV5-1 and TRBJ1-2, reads KAGVTQTPRYLIKTRGQQVTLSCSPISGHRSVSWYQQTPGQGLQFLFEYFSETQRNKGNFPGRFSGRQFSNSRSEMNVSTLELGDSALYLCASSLANGLGRYTFGSGTRLTVV.

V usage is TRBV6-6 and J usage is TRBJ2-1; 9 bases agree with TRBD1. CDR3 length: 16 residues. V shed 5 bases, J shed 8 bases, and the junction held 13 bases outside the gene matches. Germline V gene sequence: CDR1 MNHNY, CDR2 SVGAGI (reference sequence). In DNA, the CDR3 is TGTGCCAGCAGTAACCCGGGACAGGGCGGTGGCTATGAGCAGTTCTTC. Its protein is CASSNPGQGGGYEQFF.

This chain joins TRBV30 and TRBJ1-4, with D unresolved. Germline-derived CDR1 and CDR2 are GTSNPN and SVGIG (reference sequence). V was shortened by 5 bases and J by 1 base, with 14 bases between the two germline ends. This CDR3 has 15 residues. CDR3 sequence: CAWASSRETNEKLFF. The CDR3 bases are TGTGCCTGGGCCTCCTCGCGGGAAACTAATGAAAAACTGTTTTTT.

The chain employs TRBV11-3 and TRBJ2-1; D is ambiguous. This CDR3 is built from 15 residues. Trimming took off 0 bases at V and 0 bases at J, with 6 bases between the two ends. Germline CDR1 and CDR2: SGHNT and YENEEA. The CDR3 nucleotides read TGTGCCAGCAGCTTAGACGCCTACTCCTACAATGAGCAGTTCTTC. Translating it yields CASSLDAYSYNEQFF.

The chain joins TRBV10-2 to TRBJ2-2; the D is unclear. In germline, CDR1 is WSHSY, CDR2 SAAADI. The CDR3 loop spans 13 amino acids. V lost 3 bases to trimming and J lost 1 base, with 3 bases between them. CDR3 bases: TGCGCCAGCAGTGACCGGAACACCGGGGAGCTGTTTTTT. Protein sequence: CASSDRNTGELFF.

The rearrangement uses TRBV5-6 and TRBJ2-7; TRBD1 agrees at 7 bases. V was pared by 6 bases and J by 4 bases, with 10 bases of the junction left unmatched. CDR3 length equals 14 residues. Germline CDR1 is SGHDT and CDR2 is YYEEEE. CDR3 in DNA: TGTGCCAGCAACCAACGACAGGGTACGTACGAGCAGTACTTC. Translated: CASNQRQGTYEQYF.

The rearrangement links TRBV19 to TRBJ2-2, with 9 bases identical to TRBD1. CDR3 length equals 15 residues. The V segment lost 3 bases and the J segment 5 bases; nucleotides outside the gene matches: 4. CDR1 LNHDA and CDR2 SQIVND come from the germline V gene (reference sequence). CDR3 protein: CASSMMTGGTGELFF. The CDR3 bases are TGTGCCAGTAGTATGATGACAGGGGGGACCGGGGAGCTGTTTTTT. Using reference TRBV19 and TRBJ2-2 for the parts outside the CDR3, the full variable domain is DGGITQSPKYLFRKEGQNVTLSCEQNLNHDAMYWYRQDPGQGLRLIYYSQIVNDFQKGDIAEGYSVSREKKESFPLTVTSAQKNPTAFYLCASSMMTGGTGELFFGEGSRLTVL.

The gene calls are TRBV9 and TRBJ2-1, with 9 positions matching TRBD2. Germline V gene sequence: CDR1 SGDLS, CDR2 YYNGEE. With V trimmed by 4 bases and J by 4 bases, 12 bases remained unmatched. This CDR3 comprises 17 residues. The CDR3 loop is CASSPPGAGGRYNEQFF. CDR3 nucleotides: TGTGCCAGCAGCCCCCCTGGAGCGGGGGGACGTTACAATGAGCAGTTCTTC.

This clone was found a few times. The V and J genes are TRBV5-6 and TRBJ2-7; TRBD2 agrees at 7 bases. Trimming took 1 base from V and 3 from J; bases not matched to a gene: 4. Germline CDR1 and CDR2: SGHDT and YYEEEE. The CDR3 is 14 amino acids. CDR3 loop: CASSLLQRGYEQYF. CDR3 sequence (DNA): TGTGCCAGCAGCTTGTTGCAGCGGGGCTACGAGCAGTACTTC.

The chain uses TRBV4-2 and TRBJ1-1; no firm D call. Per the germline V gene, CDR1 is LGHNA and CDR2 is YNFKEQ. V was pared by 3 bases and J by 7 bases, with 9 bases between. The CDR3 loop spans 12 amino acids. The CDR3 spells CASSHSGFEAFF. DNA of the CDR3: TGTGCCAGCAGCCATTCGGGGTTTGAAGCTTTCTTT.

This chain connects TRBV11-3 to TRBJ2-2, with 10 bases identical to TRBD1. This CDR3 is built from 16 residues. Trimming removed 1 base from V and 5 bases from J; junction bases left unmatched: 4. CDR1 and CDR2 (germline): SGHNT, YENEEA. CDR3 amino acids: CASSLAGTGDTGELFF. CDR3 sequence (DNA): TGTGCCAGCAGCTTAGCCGGGACAGGGGATACCGGGGAGCTGTTTTTT. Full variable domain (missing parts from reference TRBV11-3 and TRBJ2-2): EAGVVQSPRYKIIEKKQPVAFWCNPISGHNTLYWYLQNLGQGPELLIRYENEEAVDDSQLPKDRFSAERLKGVDSTLKIQPAELGDSAVYLCASSLAGTGDTGELFFGEGSRLTVL.

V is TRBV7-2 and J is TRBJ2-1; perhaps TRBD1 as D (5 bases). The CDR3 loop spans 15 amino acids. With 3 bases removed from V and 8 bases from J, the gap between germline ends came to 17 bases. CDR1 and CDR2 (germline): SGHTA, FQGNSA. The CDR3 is CASSFLGLLRDEQFF. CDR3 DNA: TGTGCCAGCAGCTTCCTGGGCCTACTCAGGGATGAGCAGTTCTTC.

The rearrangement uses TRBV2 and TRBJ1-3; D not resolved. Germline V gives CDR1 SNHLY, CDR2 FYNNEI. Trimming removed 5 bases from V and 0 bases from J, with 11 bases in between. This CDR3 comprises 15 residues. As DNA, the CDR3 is TGTGCCAGCAGTCCAGGAACGGCCTCTGGAAACACCATATATTTT. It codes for CASSPGTASGNTIYF.

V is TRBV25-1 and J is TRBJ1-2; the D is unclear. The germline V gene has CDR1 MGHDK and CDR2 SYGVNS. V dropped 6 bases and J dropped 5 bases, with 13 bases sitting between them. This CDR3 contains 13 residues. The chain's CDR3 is CASSPVSFYGYTF. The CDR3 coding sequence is TGTGCCAGCAGCCCCGTCTCCTTTTATGGCTACACCTTC.

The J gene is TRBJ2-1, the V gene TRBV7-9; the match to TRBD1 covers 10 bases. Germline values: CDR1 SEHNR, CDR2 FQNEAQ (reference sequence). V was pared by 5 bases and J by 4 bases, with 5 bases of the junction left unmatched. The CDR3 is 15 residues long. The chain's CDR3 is CASSPRDRGYNEQFF. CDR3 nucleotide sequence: TGTGCCAGCAGCCCCCGGGACAGGGGTTACAATGAGCAGTTCTTC.